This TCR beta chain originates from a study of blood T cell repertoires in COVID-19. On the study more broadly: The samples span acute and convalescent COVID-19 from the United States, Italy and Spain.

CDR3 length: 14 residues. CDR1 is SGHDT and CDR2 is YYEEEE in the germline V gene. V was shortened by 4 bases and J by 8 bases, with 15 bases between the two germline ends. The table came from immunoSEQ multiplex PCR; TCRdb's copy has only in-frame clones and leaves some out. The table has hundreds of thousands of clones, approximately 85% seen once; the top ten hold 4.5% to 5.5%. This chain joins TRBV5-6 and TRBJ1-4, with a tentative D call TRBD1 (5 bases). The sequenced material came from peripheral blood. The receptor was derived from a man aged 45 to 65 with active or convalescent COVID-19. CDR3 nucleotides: TGTGCCAGCAGCGCCACGGGGGAGGGAGAAAAACTGTTTTTT. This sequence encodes CASSATGEGEKLFF.